This T cell receptor (beta chain) was sequenced for a study of blood T cell repertoires in COVID-19. Study-wide background: Acute-phase and convalescent COVID-19 samples originated in the United States, Italy and Spain. Sources were T cells, B-cell-depleted T cells, or PBMCs; the material itself was cDNA or gDNA.

Germline V gene data show CDR1 as KGHSH and CDR2 as LQKENI. V shed 2 bases and J shed 7 bases, with 15 bases lying between them. The CDR3 has 15 amino acids. Authors' analysis steps: Estimates of nucleated cell counts were drawn from the amplification of reference gene primers. Produced via immunoSEQ multiplex PCR; TCRdb's table is partial and in-frame only. That table is the source of V, J and clone size, and D and trimming were worked out from the DNA. This table has around 140,000 clones, 88% appearing once. V is TRBV18 and J is TRBJ2-1; D might be TRBD1 (6 bases). Material for sequencing was peripheral blood. This receptor was obtained from a man in his sixties with active or convalescent COVID-19. The CDR3 loop reads CASSPKQGVRNEQFF. DNA for the CDR3: TGTGCCAGCTCACCAAAACAGGGAGTCCGGAATGAGCAGTTCTTC. Complete variable domain (other parts from reference TRBV18 and TRBJ2-1): NAGVMQNPRHLVRRRGQEARLRCSPMKGHSHVYWYRQLPEEGLKFMVYLQKENIIDESGMPKERFSAEFPKEGPSILRIQQVVRGDSAAYFCASSPKQGVRNEQFFGPGTRLTVL.